This passage covers 15 T cell receptor beta chains from one sample sequenced in a study of T cell repertoires in cytomegalovirus infection. A single record per CDR3 protein comes from TCRdb applying MiXCR to the reads. The sample has approximately 500,000 distinct CDR3 sequences; approximately 15% are singletons. Material: CD8+ T cells from PBMCs. These receptors all stem from a human donor in good health (CMV status not recorded). Some clones in this sample may be carry-over from other donors' samples.

This clonotype has a count of ten or more. V usage is TRBV27 and J usage is TRBJ1-5, with unresolved D. The CDR3 contains 11 residues. Trimming shortened V by 10 bases and J by 4 bases, and 8 bases separated the two germline ends. The V gene's germline CDR1 is MNHEY and CDR2 SMNVEV (reference sequence). As DNA, the CDR3 is TGTGCCATCGGCATGAATCAGCCCCAGCATTTT. It is translated as CAIGMNQPQHF.

This clonotype was seen more than once but under ten times. The V gene is TRBV5-1, the J gene TRBJ1-4, with 10 positions matching TRBD1. The J segment lost 0 bases and the V segment lost 4 bases, leaving 18 bases of the junction unmatched. The CDR3 runs 21 residues. CDR1 is SGHRS, CDR2 YFSETQ, per germline. The CDR3 sequence: CASSPGRTGGNRRPTNEKLFF. CDR3 in DNA: TGCGCCAGCAGCCCCGGGCGGACAGGGGGGAATAGGCGCCCAACTAATGAAAAACTGTTTTTT.

To note about this clonotype: This is likely a read error, given that the CDR3 carries no conserved phenylalanine or tryptophan at its end. The chain couples TRBV7-2 to TRBJ2-1; D remains ambiguous. Germline V gene data show CDR1 as SGHTA and CDR2 as FQGNSA. V was pared by 2 bases and J by 5 bases, with 10 bases between. The CDR3 spans 14 residues. In nucleotides, the CDR3 is TGTGCCAGCAGCTTACTTGGGGTTGACAATGAGCAGTTCGTC. Its protein product is CASSLLGVDNEQFV.

This clonotype was observed a handful of times. This chain connects TRBV4-1 to TRBJ2-7; TRBD1 matches at 8 bases. Germline V gene sequence: CDR1 MGHRA, CDR2 YSYEKL. V shed 3 bases and J 3 bases; nucleotides not matched to a gene: 7. The CDR3 runs to 15 residues. CDR3 bases: TGCGCCAGCAGCCAGGCAGGGGGCGAAATCTACGAGCAGTACTTC. Its translation: CASSQAGGEIYEQYF.

This clonotype was seen many times. The chain has TRBV2 and TRBJ1-4; D is undetermined. The germline gives CDR1 SNHLY, CDR2 FYNNEI. Trimming cost V 7 bases and J 0 bases, with 12 bases left between them. The CDR3 is made up of 15 amino acids. The CDR3 region is CASMGSLATNEKLFF. Written as DNA, the CDR3 is TGTGCCAGCATGGGGAGTCTTGCAACTAATGAAAAACTGTTTTTT.

The V and J genes are TRBV7-9 and TRBJ1-5; D gene ambiguous. V was trimmed by 2 bases and J by 3 bases, leaving 5 bases between them. The CDR3 is 13 residues long. Germline V lookup: CDR1 SEHNR, CDR2 FQNEAQ (reference sequence). The CDR3 is CASSLTANQPQHF. For the CDR3, the DNA is TGTGCCAGCAGCTTAACAGCCAATCAGCCCCAGCATTTT.

This clonotype was picked up a small number of times. The J gene is TRBJ1-2, the V gene TRBV5-8; 8 bases fit TRBD1. Germline CDR1 SGHTS, CDR2 YDEGEE. Germline trimming cut 6 bases from V and 5 bases from J; bases unmatched to any gene: 9. This CDR3 region has 14 residues. The CDR3 DNA sequence: TGTGCCAGCATCAGGACAGGGAGTCGGTATGGCTACACCTTC. Translating it yields CASIRTGSRYGYTF.

Turning to this clonotype: Just one base apart from a much larger clone, this may be a read error. The chain is built from TRBV7-4 and TRBJ2-3; D is unclear. Per germline, CDR1 SGHVT and CDR2 SQSDAQ. This CDR3 is built from 14 residues. Here the CDR3 DNA reads TGTGACACCGTTACGCAACCTCAAGAAGGGACGCAGTATTTT. It yields the protein CDTVTQPQEGTQYF.

The rearrangement links TRBV2 to TRBJ1-5, with D tentatively TRBD1 (5 bases). The CDR3 runs to 14 residues. Germline assignment: CDR1 SNHLY and CDR2 FYNNEI. V dropped 6 bases and J dropped 4 bases, with 13 bases sitting between them. The CDR3 spells CASSRDGLNQPQHF. In nucleotides, the CDR3 is TGTGCCAGCAGCCGGGACGGTTTAAATCAGCCCCAGCATTTT.

This clonotype has a count of ten or more. V usage is TRBV7-8 and J usage is TRBJ1-5; TRBD1 is a possible D gene (5 bases). Between the trimmed V and J ends, which lost 4 bases and 0 bases, there was a span of 16 bases. This CDR3 is 17 amino acids long. The germline V gene encodes CDR1 SGHVS and CDR2 FQNEAQ. CDR3 amino acids: CASSWTTDSYSNQPQHF. The CDR3 coding sequence is TGTGCCAGCAGCTGGACAACCGATTCTTATAGCAATCAGCCCCAGCATTTT.

This chain links TRBV19 with TRBJ1-5; possibly TRBD1 for D (5 bases). The V end was cut by 9 bases, the J end by 3 bases, with 18 bases between. This CDR3 spans 15 amino acids. Germline assignment: CDR1 LNHDA and CDR2 SQIVND (reference sequence). This CDR3 is CASTRQPKHNQPQHF. The CDR3 DNA is TGTGCCAGCACCAGACAGCCTAAACACAATCAGCCCCAGCATTTT.

This clonotype has a handful of counts. V gene TRBV7-9 combines with J gene TRBJ1-1; D not certain. Germline V gives CDR1 SEHNR, CDR2 FQNEAQ (reference sequence). The length of the CDR3 is 13 residues. With 5 bases removed from V and 7 bases from J, the gap between germline ends came to 14 bases. The CDR3 DNA reads as TGTGCCAGCAGCCGGGGAAGCCTAAATGAAGCTTTCTTT. Its translation: CASSRGSLNEAFF.

Many counts were recorded for this clonotype. This chain uses TRBV6-6 with TRBJ1-2; D not certain. CDR1 MNHNY and CDR2 SVGAGI come from the germline V gene (reference sequence). The CDR3 length is 17 residues. V was pared by 0 bases and J by 4 bases, with 18 bases between. This CDR3 reads CASSYSMSASDLYGYTF. For the CDR3, the DNA is TGTGCCAGCAGTTACTCGATGTCAGCCTCCGACCTCTATGGCTACACCTTC.

Only a few counts were recorded for this clonotype. The rearrangement links TRBV4-2 to TRBJ1-3, with D perhaps matching TRBD1 (5 bases). The CDR3 length is 16 residues. Per the germline V gene, CDR1 is LGHNA and CDR2 is YNFKEQ. Trimming removed 4 bases at V and 0 bases at J, with 13 bases between. In DNA form, the CDR3 reads TGTGCCAGCAGCCCGGGACTGAGGAACTCTGGAAACACCATATATTTT. It specifies CASSPGLRNSGNTIYF.

This clonotype was seen at least ten times. This chain uses TRBV14 with TRBJ2-7; unclear D gene. V was pared by 0 bases and J by 4 bases, with 13 bases between. This CDR3 spans 15 amino acids. CDR1 and CDR2 from the germline V gene are SGHDN and FVKESK. The CDR3 region is CASSQDAALVYEQYF. The CDR3 bases are TGTGCCAGCAGCCAAGATGCCGCTTTAGTGTACGAGCAGTACTTC.